The clone carrying this T cell receptor (beta chain) was counted many times. As yet, its antigen is unknown. Template switching (which added a universal primer site) was used, and cDNA carried unique molecular identifiers. MiXCR, applied by TCRdb to the 5' RACE reads, yields one record per CDR3 protein. The table shows more than 650,000 distinct CDR3 sequences, with roughly 6.2% occurring only once. The sample originates from a study of identical twins. Study-level findings and limits: Fewer insertions marked abundant cord blood beta clonotypes; young adult naive trended weakly, memory not at all.

Sequencing input: naive T cells sorted from blood. This clonotype was sampled from a man between 18 and 29 years old in good health.

In nucleotides, the CDR3 is TGTGCCAGCAGCAAACGGACTAGCGGAGTGGGGGGAGATACGCAGTATTTT. Its protein is CASSKRTSGVGGDTQYF. This sequence joins TRBV7-2 and TRBJ2-3, with 10 bases lining up with TRBD2. CDR3 length: 17 residues. The trim removed 5 bases at V and 5 bases at J, leaving 13 bases unmatched. The germline V gene encodes CDR1 SGHTA and CDR2 FQGNSA.